Here is one T cell receptor beta chain with its context. Its antigen is undetermined. From germline, CDR1 is LNHNV and CDR2 YYDKDF (reference sequence). Trimming at V came to 8 bases and at J to 12 bases, leaving 8 bases not matched to a gene. There are 14 residues in the CDR3. The data are from a study of cytomegalovirus exposure and HLA in healthy donors. Whole-study findings and limits: It was reportedly the case that the classifier diagnosed cytomegalovirus status with high specificity and sensitivity. Later on, an analysis found that several of the most significant clusters appeared to be linked to common viral pathogens, which included parvovirus B19.

The PCR ran on 60 Vbeta and 13 Jbeta primers. Authors' methods: Later, an analysis found about 80 million unique TCR beta chains, and around 10 million of these were shared. Assay used: immunoSEQ multiplex PCR; TCRdb lists only in-frame clones, some missing. V and J calls and clone size are as listed in that table; D and trimming were resolved from the DNA. Of some 160,000 clones in the sample, about 72% were seen once. The J gene is TRBJ2-1, the V gene TRBV15, with 15 bases fitting TRBD2. The sequence came from a male donor in good health and CMV-seronegative. Material for sequencing was PBMCs. The CDR3 bases are TGTGCCACCCGGACTAGCGGGAGGGCCGCGTGGCAGTTCTTC. Amino acids: CATRTSGRAAWQFF.